This T cell receptor (beta chain) was sequenced for a study of cytomegalovirus exposure and HLA in healthy donors. Study outcomes and limitations: Analysis was carried out at a later point, and it linked a missense DCLRE1C variant to TCR beta V- and J-gene trimming.

V was pared by 5 bases and J by 7 bases, with 4 bases of the junction left unmatched. Germline assignment: CDR1 SGHNT and CDR2 YYREEE (reference sequence). This CDR3 has 12 residues. As to this clone: What it recognizes is unknown.

It was with 60 Vbeta and 13 Jbeta primers that the PCR ran. The protocol was immunoSEQ multiplex PCR, while the TCRdb copy is restricted to in-frame clones and leaves out a portion. The sample holds 130,000 to 150,000 clones, over 70% seen once. What was sequenced was PBMCs. The clonotype comes from a male donor in good health and CMV-seronegative. The chain employs TRBV5-4 and TRBJ1-2; 8 bases agree with TRBD1. Here the CDR3 DNA reads TGTGCCAGCAGGGGACAGGCAGGTGGCTACACCTTC. It encodes CASRGQAGGYTF.